This is a list of T cell receptor beta chains from one sample in a study of T cell repertoires in ileal Crohn's disease. Libraries were prepared by immunoSEQ multiplex PCR; TCRdb keeps only in-frame clonotypes and omits some of them. The top ten hold approximately 2% of the sample, which has roughly 60,000 clones, about 89% seen once. Input material: ileal tissue. The receptors stem from an adult with Crohn's disease. Both conserved end residues are part of each CDR3. Fields, in order: J gene, V gene, CDR3 protein.

>TRBJ2-2|TRBV2
CASSEARGFGELFF
>TRBJ2-7|TRBV7-9
CASSFFSGAYEQYF
>TRBJ2-2|TRBV29-1
CSVPRSGRTGELFF
>TRBJ1-2|TRBV30
CASLPGYTF
>TRBJ1-1|TRBV27
CASTLSGGNTEAFF
>TRBJ2-1|TRBV30
CAWSDGGVNEQFF
>TRBJ1-5|TRBV2
CASSDLPRGQPQHF
>TRBJ1-2|TRBV18
CASSPGQEDGYTF
>TRBJ2-5|TRBV19
CASSLRGYQETQYF
>TRBJ2-7|TRBV10-3
CAITQGRPSEQYF
>TRBJ2-1|TRBV7-2
CASSLSLAGTWVQFF
>TRBJ1-6|TRBV5-1
CASSLDFSQGTLHF
>TRBJ2-5|TRBV27
CASSSQETQYF
>TRBJ1-2|TRBV4-2
CASSQDFWGGYGYTF
>TRBJ1-1|TRBV7-9
CASSAGGGEAFF
>TRBJ1-1|TRBV20-1
CSAMGAGEAFF
>TRBJ2-7|TRBV6-6
CASTAEGGAFPYEQYF
>TRBJ1-1|TRBV5-1
CASSLVGTEAFF
>TRBJ1-4|TRBV29-1
CSVRDTTTNEKLFF
>TRBJ1-1|TRBV29-1
CSATVRTAMNTEAFF
>TRBJ2-7|TRBV10-3
CAIRGHGSSIYEQYF
>TRBJ2-7|TRBV2
CASSEMTARVDEQYF
>TRBJ1-4|TRBV5-6
CASSDTGDFGEKLFF
>TRBJ1-1|TRBV6-6
CASSLGGAANTEAFF
>TRBJ2-2|TRBV2
CASRRDGFTGELFF
>TRBJ1-1|TRBV6-5
CASNVGGEAFF
>TRBJ2-7|TRBV5-1
CASSSGTGIHEQYF
>TRBJ2-5|TRBV6-5
CASSFRETQYF
>TRBJ2-1|TRBV29-1
CSVEVGQGGIMQFF
>TRBJ1-2|TRBV5-1
CASSLEGRGLGYTF
>TRBJ1-1|TRBV16
CASSKQDTEAFF
>TRBJ2-2|TRBV11-2
CASSKRQGVIGELFF
>TRBJ1-1|TRBV29-1
CSVEDGNLEAFF
>TRBJ1-2|TRBV2
CANGRPGQGAGGYTF